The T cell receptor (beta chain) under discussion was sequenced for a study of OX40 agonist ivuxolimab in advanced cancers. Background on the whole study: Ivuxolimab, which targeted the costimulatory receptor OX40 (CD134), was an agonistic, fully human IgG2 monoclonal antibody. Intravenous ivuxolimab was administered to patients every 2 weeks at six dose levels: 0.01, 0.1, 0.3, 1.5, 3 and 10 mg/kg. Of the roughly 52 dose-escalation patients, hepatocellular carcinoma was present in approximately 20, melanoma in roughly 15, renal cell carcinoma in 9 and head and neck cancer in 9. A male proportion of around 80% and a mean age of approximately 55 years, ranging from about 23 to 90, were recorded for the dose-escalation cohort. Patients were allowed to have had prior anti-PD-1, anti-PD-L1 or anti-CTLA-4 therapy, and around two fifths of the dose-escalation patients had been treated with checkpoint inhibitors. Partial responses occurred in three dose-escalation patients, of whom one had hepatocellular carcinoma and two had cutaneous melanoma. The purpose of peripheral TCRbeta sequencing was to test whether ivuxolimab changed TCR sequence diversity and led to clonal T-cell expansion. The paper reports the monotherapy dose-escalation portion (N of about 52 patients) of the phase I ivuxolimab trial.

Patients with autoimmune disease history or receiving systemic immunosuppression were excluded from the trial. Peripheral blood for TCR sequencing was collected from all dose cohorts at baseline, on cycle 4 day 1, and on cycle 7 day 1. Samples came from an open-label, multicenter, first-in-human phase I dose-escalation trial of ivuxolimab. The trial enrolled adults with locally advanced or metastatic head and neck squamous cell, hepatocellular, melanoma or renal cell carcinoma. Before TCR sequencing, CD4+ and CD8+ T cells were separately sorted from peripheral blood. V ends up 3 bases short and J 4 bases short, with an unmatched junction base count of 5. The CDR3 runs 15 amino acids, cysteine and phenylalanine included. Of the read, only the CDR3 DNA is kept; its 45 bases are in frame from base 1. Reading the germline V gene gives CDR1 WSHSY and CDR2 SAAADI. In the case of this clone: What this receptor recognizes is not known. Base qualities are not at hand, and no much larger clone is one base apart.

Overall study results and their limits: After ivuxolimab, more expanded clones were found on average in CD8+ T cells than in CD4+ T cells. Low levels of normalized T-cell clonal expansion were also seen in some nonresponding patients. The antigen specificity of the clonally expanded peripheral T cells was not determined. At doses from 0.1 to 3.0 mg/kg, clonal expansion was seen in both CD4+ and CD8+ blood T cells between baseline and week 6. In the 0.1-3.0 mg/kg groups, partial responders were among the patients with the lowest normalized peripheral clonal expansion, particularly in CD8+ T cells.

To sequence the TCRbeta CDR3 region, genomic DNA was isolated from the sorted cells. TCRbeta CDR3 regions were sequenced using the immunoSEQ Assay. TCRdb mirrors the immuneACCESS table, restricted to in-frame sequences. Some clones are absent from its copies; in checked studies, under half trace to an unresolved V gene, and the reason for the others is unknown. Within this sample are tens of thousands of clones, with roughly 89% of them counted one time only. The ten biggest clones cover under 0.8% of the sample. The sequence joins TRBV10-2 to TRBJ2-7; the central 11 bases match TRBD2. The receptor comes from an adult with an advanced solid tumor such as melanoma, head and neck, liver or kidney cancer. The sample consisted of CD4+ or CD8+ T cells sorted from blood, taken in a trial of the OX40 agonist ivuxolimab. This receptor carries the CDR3 CASSEISSGRYEQYF. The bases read TGCGCCAGCAGTGAAATCTCTAGCGGGAGGTACGAGCAGTACTTC.